What follows are 17 T cell receptor beta chains derived from one specimen sequenced in a study of blood T cell repertoires in COVID-19. Repertoires were generated with immunoSEQ multiplex PCR, while TCRdb's copy carries only in-frame clones and drops some. The sample records approximately 250,000 clones, approximately 82% being singletons. Sequencing input: PBMCs or T cells enriched from blood (not recorded which). The receptors originated from a man aged 35 to 55 who had recovered from COVID-19.

This rearrangement joins TRBV7-9 to TRBJ1-2; possible D gene TRBD1, 6 bases. CDR1 is SEHNR, CDR2 FQNEAQ, per germline (reference sequence). V gave up 4 bases and J gave up 4 bases, with 22 bases separating them. This CDR3 has 17 amino acids. CDR3 amino acids: CASSSRPGHILPYGYTF. The CDR3 nucleotides are TGTGCCAGCAGCTCCCGGCCGGGACACATCCTACCCTATGGCTACACCTTC.

This clone was counted once. V usage is TRBV6-5 and J usage is TRBJ1-2; 12 nucleotides align to TRBD1. The V segment lost 9 bases and the J segment 4 bases; nucleotides outside the gene matches: 9. CDR1 is MNHEY and CDR2 is SVGAGI in the germline V gene. The CDR3 is 15 amino acids. CDR3 bases: TGTGCCAGGGGGACAGGGGGCTGGTCGGTCTATGGCTACACCTTC. This encodes CARGTGGWSVYGYTF.

The chain is built from TRBV7-9 and TRBJ2-1; TRBD2 matches 13 bases. The germline CDR1 and CDR2 sequences are SEHNR and FQNEAQ (reference sequence). This CDR3 contains 15 residues. Unmatched junction bases numbered 4, after V lost 5 bases and J lost 6 bases. DNA for the CDR3: TGTGCCAGCAGCGAACTAGCGGGAGGGAGCAATGAGCAGTTCTTC. Translating it yields CASSELAGGSNEQFF.

The chain is built from TRBV18 and TRBJ1-6, with TRBD1 matching over 9 bases. The CDR3 has 14 residues. Germline assignment: CDR1 KGHSH and CDR2 LQKENI. The trim removed 5 bases at V and 9 bases at J, leaving 5 bases unmatched. As DNA, the CDR3 is TGTGCCAGCTCAAAGGACAGGGGAGGTTCACCCCTCCACTTT. This sequence encodes CASSKDRGGSPLHF.

This chain joins TRBV5-4 and TRBJ2-7, with TRBD1 matching 9 bases. Germline V lookup: CDR1 SGHNT, CDR2 YYREEE (reference sequence). V lost 3 bases, J lost 5 bases, and 6 bases stayed unmatched. The CDR3 loop spans 14 amino acids. The CDR3 spells CASSSSGTGNEQYF. DNA for the CDR3: TGTGCCAGCAGCTCTTCCGGGACAGGGAACGAGCAGTACTTC.

The V gene is TRBV19, the J gene TRBJ1-5; TRBD1 aligns across 10 bases. From germline, CDR1 is LNHDA and CDR2 SQIVND (reference sequence). The CDR3 is 13 residues long. Trimming removed 6 bases from V and 12 bases from J; junction bases left unmatched: 8. This CDR3 is CASSLGRTGGQHF. The CDR3 region has the DNA TGTGCCAGTAGCCTCGGGAGGACAGGGGGCCAGCATTTT.

The V and J genes are TRBV27 and TRBJ2-1, with D possibly matching TRBD2 (5 bases). CDR3 length: 15 amino acids. The V end was cut by 5 bases, the J end by 0 bases, with 11 bases between. The V gene's germline CDR1 is MNHEY and CDR2 SMNVEV (reference sequence). CDR3 amino acids: CASSLSASSYNEQFF. As DNA, the CDR3 is TGTGCCAGCAGTCTTAGCGCAAGCTCCTACAATGAGCAGTTCTTC.

This clone was recorded a few times. This chain links TRBV7-9 with TRBJ1-1; perhaps TRBD1 as D (6 bases). The CDR3 has 15 amino acids. The germline CDR1 and CDR2 sequences are SEHNR and FQNEAQ (reference sequence). With 5 bases removed from V and 2 bases from J, the gap between germline ends came to 15 bases. CDR3 sequence (DNA): TGTGCCAGCAGCCCCTGGGAACAGGGCAACACTGAAGCTTTCTTT. Translated, it gives CASSPWEQGNTEAFF.

The V and J genes are TRBV19 and TRBJ2-1; D uncertain. CDR1 is LNHDA, CDR2 SQIVND, per germline (reference sequence). V lost 4 bases and J 7 bases, leaving 14 bases between the germline ends. The CDR3 length is 14 residues. CDR3 coding DNA: TGTGCCAGTAGTAAATTGGGCCGCGAGAATGAGCAGTTCTTC. Its protein is CASSKLGRENEQFF.

A few counts support this clone. The rearrangement links TRBV2 to TRBJ2-7; unclear D gene. Germline V gene sequence: CDR1 SNHLY, CDR2 FYNNEI. CDR3 length: 14 amino acids. Trimming took off 2 bases at V and 0 bases at J, with 8 bases between the two ends. The CDR3 DNA sequence: TGTGCCAGCAGTGAAAACAGATTCTCCTACGAGCAGTACTTC. Its translation: CASSENRFSYEQYF.

This chain connects TRBV14 to TRBJ2-4, with 12 bases lining up with TRBD2. The CDR3 sequence is 19 residues long. Germline CDR1 is SGHDN and CDR2 is FVKESK. Unmatched junction bases numbered 18, after V lost 7 bases and J lost 5 bases. The CDR3 loop is CASTSRPGLAGQLENIQYF. CDR3 DNA sequence: TGTGCCAGCACCTCACGCCCGGGACTAGCGGGTCAGTTGGAAAACATTCAGTACTTC.

The chain links TRBV27 to TRBJ2-1; 11 nucleotides align to TRBD2. The CDR3 is made up of 20 amino acids. After removal of 1 base from V and 0 bases from J, the junction contained 11 bases not matched to a gene. The germline CDR1 and CDR2 sequences are MNHEY and SMNVEV (reference sequence). The CDR3 bases are TGTGCCAGCAGTTTATTATCACTAGCGGGAGTCCTGGGCTCCTACAATGAGCAGTTCTTC. Protein sequence: CASSLLSLAGVLGSYNEQFF.

Notes on this clone: At one of its ends the junction is not consistent with the germline gene, which may arise from a read error. The chain employs TRBV25-1 and TRBJ1-1, with no clear D. The CDR3 is 12 amino acids. Germline V gene data show CDR1 as MGHDK and CDR2 as SYGVNS. DNA of the CDR3: TGTGCCAGCCCTCCTAGAAGCGGCCCCTACTCCTTT. Translating gives CASPPRSGPYSF.

The rearrangement joins TRBV29-1 to TRBJ1-2; D is undetermined. The CDR3 contains 11 residues. Germline V lookup: CDR1 SQVTM, CDR2 ANQGSEA. Deletions cut 3 bases from V and 2 bases from J, with 4 bases between. The CDR3 loop reads CSVDRNYGYTF. The DNA of the CDR3 is TGCAGCGTTGACAGGAACTATGGCTACACCTTC. The complete variable domain, with remaining parts taken from reference TRBV29-1 and TRBJ1-2, reads SAVISQKPSRDICQRGTSLTIQCQVDSQVTMMFWYRQQPGQSLTLIATANQGSEATYESGFVIDKFPISRPNLTFSTLTVSNMSPEDSSIYLCSVDRNYGYTFGSGTRLTVV.

The chain carries TRBV18 and TRBJ1-1; 11 nucleotides agree with TRBD1. The V segment lost 3 bases and the J segment 10 bases; nucleotides outside the gene matches: 1. Per germline, CDR1 KGHSH and CDR2 LQKENI. CDR3 length: 12 amino acids. This chain's CDR3 is CASSPGQGAAFF. CDR3 bases: TGTGCCAGCTCACCCGGACAGGGGGCAGCTTTCTTT.

The chain recombines TRBV30 with TRBJ2-2, with TRBD2 matching 11 bases. The CDR3 extends over 16 amino acids. From germline, CDR1 is GTSNPN and CDR2 SVGIG (reference sequence). V shed 3 bases and J 6 bases; nucleotides not matched to a gene: 9. Written as DNA, the CDR3 is TGTGCCTGGAGATCCATAGCGGGAGGGCCGCCCGGGGAGCTGTTTTTT. It encodes CAWRSIAGGPPGELFF.

The J gene is TRBJ2-7, the V gene TRBV19; 8 bases align to TRBD2. The CDR3 runs 16 residues. The junction had 6 bases not matched to a gene; V was cut back by 1 base and J by 1 base. The germline CDR1 and CDR2 sequences are LNHDA and SQIVND (reference sequence). The CDR3: CASSIGGSGTSYEQYF. The CDR3 DNA reads TGTGCCAGTAGTATAGGTGGTAGCGGGACGTCCTACGAGCAGTACTTC.